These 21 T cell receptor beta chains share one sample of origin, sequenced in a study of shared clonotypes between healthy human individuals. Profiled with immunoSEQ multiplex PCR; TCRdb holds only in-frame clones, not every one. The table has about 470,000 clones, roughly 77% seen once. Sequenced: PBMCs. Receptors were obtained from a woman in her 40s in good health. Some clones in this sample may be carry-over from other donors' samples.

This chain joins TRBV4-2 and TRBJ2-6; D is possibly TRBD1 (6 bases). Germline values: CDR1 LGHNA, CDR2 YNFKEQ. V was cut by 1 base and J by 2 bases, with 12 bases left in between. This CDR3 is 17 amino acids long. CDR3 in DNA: TGTGCCAGCAGCCAAGCGGGGCCAGGGGCTGGGGCCAACGTCCTGACTTTC. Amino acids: CASSQAGPGAGANVLTF.

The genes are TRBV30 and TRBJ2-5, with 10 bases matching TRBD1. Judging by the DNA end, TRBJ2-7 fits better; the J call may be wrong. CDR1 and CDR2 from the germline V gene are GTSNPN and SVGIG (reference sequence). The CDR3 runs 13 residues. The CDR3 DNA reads TGTGCCTGGAGGGGACAGGGGTTGAACGAGCAGTACTTC. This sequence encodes CAWRGQGLNEQYF.

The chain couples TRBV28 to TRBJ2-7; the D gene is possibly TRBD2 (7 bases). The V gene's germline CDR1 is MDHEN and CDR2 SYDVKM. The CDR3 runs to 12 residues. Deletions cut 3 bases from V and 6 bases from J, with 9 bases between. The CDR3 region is CASSLGGREQYF. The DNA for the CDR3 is TGTGCCAGCAGTTTGGGGGGGCGCGAGCAGTACTTC.

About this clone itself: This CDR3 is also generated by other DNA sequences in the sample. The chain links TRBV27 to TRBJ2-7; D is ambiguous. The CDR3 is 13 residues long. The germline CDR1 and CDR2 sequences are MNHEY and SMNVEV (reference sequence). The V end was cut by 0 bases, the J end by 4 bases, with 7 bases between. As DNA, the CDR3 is TGTGCCAGCAGTTTATCGTACGGGTACGAGCAGTACTTC. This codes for CASSLSYGYEQYF.

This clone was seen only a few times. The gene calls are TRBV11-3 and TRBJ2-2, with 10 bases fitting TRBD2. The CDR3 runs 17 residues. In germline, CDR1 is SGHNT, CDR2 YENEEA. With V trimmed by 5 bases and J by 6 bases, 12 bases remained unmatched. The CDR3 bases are TGTGCCAGCAGCCCCGGGTCGAGCGGGAGGGCTGCCGGGGAGCTGTTTTTT. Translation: CASSPGSSGRAAGELFF. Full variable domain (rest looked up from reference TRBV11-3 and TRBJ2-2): EAGVVQSPRYKIIEKKQPVAFWCNPISGHNTLYWYLQNLGQGPELLIRYENEEAVDDSQLPKDRFSAERLKGVDSTLKIQPAELGDSAVYLCASSPGSSGRAAGELFFGEGSRLTVL.

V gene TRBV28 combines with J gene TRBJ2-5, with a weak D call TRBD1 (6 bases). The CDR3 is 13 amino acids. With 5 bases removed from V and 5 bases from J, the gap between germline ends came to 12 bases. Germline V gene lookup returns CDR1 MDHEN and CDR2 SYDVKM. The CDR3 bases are TGTGCCAGCAGTAGGGGGTCCGATGAGACCCAGTACTTC. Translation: CASSRGSDETQYF.

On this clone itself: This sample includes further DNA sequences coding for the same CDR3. CDR3 residues: CASSPRGGETQYF. As DNA, the CDR3 is TGTGCCAGCTCACCTCGGGGAGGTGAGACCCAGTACTTC. The chain couples TRBV18 to TRBJ2-5; D is possibly TRBD2 (6 bases). Per germline, CDR1 KGHSH and CDR2 LQKENI. Trimming pared 3 bases from V and 5 bases from J, leaving 10 bases between. This CDR3 has 13 amino acids.

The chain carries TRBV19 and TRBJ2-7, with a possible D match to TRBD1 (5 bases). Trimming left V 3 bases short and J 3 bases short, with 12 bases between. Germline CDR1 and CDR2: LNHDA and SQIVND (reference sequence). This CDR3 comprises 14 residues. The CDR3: CASSIDQGHYEQYF. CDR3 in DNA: TGTGCCAGTAGTATTGACCAAGGACACTACGAGCAGTACTTC.

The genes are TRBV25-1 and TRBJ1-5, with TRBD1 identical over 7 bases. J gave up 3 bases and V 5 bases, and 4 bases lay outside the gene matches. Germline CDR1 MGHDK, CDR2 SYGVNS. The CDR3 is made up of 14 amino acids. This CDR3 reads CASSQTGYNQPQHF. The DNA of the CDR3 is TGTGCCAGCAGTCAGACAGGGTACAATCAGCCCCAGCATTTT.

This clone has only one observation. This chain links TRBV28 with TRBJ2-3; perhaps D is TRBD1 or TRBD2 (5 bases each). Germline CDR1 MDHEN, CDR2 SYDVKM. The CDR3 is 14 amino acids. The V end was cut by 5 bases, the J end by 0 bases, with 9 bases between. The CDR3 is CASSPRDSTDTQYF. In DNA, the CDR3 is TGTGCCAGCAGTCCACGGGACAGCACAGATACGCAGTATTTT.

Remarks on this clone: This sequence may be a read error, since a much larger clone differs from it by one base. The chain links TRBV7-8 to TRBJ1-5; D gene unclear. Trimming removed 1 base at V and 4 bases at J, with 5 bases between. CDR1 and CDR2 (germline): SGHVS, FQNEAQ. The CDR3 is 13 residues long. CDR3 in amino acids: CASSLVRNQPQHF. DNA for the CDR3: TGTGCCAGCAGCTTAGTCAGGAATCAGCCCCAGCATTTT. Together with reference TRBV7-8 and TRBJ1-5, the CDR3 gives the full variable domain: GAGVSQSPRYKVAKRGQDVALRCDPISGHVSLFWYQQALGQGPEFLTYFQNEAQLDKSGLPSDRFFAERPEGSVSTLKIQRTQQEDSAVYLCASSLVRNQPQHFGDGTRLSIL.

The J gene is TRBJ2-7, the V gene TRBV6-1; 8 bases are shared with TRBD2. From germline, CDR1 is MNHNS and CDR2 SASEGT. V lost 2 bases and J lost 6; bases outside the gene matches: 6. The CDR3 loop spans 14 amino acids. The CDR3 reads CASSEQAGVSEQYF. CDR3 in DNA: TGTGCCAGCAGTGAACAAGCGGGAGTAAGCGAGCAGTACTTC.

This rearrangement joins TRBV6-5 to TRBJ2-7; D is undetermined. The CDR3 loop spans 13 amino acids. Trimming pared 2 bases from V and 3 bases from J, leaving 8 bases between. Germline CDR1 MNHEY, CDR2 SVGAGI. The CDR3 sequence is CASSYRWDYEQYF. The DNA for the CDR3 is TGTGCCAGCAGTTACCGGTGGGACTACGAGCAGTACTTC.

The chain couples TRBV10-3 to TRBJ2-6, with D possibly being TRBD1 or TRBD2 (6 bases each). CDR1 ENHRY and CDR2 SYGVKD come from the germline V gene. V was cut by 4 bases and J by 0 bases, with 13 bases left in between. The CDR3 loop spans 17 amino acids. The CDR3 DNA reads TGTGCCATCAGTGGTGGGGGGCCGAACTCTGGGGCCAACGTCCTGACTTTC. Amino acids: CAISGGGPNSGANVLTF.

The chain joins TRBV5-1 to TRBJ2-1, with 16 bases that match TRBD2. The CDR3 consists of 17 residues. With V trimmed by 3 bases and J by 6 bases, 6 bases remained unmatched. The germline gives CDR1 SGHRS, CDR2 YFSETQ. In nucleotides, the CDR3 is TGCGCCAGCAGCTACGGGACTAGCGGGAGGGCGGGCAATGAGCAGTTCTTC. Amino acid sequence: CASSYGTSGRAGNEQFF.

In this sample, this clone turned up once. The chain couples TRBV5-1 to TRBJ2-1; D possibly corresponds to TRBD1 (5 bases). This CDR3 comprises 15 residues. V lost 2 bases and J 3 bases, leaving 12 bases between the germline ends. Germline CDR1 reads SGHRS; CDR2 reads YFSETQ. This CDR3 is CASSLGASYYNEQFF. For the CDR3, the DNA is TGCGCCAGCAGCTTAGGGGCCTCTTACTACAATGAGCAGTTCTTC.

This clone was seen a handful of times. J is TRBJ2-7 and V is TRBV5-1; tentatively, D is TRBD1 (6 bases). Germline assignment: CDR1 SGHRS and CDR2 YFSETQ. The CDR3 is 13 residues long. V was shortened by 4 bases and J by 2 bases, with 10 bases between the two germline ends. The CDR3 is CASSKTGPYEQYF. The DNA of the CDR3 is TGCGCCAGCAGCAAGACAGGCCCCTACGAGCAGTACTTC.

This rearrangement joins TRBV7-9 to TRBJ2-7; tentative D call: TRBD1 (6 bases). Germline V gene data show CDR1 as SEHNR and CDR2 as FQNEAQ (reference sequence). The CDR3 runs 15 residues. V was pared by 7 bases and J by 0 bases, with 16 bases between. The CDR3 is CASTPATGTSYEQYF. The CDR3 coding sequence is TGTGCCAGCACCCCTGCGACAGGAACCTCCTACGAGCAGTACTTC. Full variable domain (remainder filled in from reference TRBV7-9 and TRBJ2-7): DTGVSQNPRHKITKRGQNVTFRCDPISEHNRLYWYRQTLGQGPEFLTYFQNEAQLEKSRLLSDRFSAERPKGSFSTLEIQRTEQGDSAMYLCASTPATGTSYEQYFGPGTRLTVT.

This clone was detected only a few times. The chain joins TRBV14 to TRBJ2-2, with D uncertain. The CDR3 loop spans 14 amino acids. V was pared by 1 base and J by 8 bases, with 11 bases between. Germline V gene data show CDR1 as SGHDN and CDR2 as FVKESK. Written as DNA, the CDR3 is TGTGCCAGCAGCCAAGGATACGTTCCGGGGGAGCTGTTTTTT. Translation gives CASSQGYVPGELFF. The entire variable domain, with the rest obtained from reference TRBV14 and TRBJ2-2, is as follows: EAGVTQFPSHSVIEKGQTVTLRCDPISGHDNLYWYRRVMGKEIKFLLHFVKESKQDESGMPNNRFLAERTGGTYSTLKVQPAELEDSGVYFCASSQGYVPGELFFGEGSRLTVL.

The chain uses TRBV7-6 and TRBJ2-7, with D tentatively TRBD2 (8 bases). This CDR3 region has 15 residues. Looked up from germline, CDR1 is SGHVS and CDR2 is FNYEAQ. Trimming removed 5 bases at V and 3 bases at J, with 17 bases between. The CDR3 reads CASSPGGGQNYEQYF. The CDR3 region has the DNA TGTGCCAGCAGCCCCGGGGGGGGACAGAACTACGAGCAGTACTTC.

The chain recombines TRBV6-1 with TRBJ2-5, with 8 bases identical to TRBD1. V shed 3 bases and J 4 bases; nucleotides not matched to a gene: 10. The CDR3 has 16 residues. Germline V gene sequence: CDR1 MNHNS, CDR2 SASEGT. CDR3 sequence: CASSDGQGLVRETQYF. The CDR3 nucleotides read TGTGCCAGCAGTGACGGACAGGGATTGGTTCGAGAGACCCAGTACTTC.